This is a list of T cell receptor beta chains from one sample in a study of OX40 agonist ivuxolimab in advanced cancers. Here immunoSEQ multiplex PCR was the method, and the copy in TCRdb shows in-frame clones only, minus some. This table holds 60,000 to 70,000 clones, 70% to 90% found once. The specimen comprised CD4+ or CD8+ T cells sorted from blood, sampled in a trial of the OX40 agonist ivuxolimab. These receptors were taken from an adult with an advanced solid tumor such as melanoma, head and neck, liver or kidney cancer. Each CDR3 is given with its conserved first and last residue. The D gene is left open where the match is weak. Only part of the rows carry a size: once, few, many, or a class if the clone is expanded.

.	TRBV10-3	TRBJ2-7	.	CAISLLGGSYEQYF	TGTGCCATCAGTCTGTTAGGGGGGAGCTACGAGCAGTACTTC
.	TRBV6-5	TRBJ2-7	.	CASSYRLDSEQYF	TGTGCCAGCAGTTACCGTTTGGATTCCGAGCAGTACTTC
.	TRBV19	TRBJ2-2	.	CASSISGSYTGELFF	TGTGCCAGTAGTATATCCGGGAGTTACACCGGGGAGCTGTTTTTT
TRBD2	TRBV7-9	TRBJ2-5	.	CASSSTSGQETQYF	TGTGCCAGCAGCTCGACTAGCGGGCAAGAGACCCAGTACTTC
.	TRBV28	TRBJ1-6	.	CASTRVTRNSPLHF	TGTGCCAGCACCCGCGTGACCAGGAATTCACCCCTCCACTTT
.	TRBV5-1	TRBJ2-2	.	CASSLWQGLRGGELFF	TGCGCCAGCAGCTTGTGGCAGGGGTTACGGGGCGGGGAGCTGTTTTTT
.	TRBV6-1	TRBJ2-7	.	CASREIPMVGYEQYF	TGTGCCAGCAGGGAGATACCGATGGTGGGCTACGAGCAGTACTTC
.	TRBV18	TRBJ2-3	.	CASSPSAEDTQYF	TGTGCCAGCTCACCCTCGGCGGAAGATACGCAGTATTTT
TRBD1	TRBV25-1	TRBJ2-2	.	CASGDRVPGELFF	TGTGCCAGCGGCGACAGGGTCCCCGGGGAGCTGTTTTTT
.	TRBV5-1	TRBJ2-1	.	CASSLEGRAAYNEQFF	TGCGCCAGCAGCTTGGAAGGGCGGGCCGCCTACAATGAGCAGTTCTTC
.	TRBV5-4	TRBJ2-3	.	CASSLDRSTDTQYF	TGTGCCAGCAGCTTGGACCGTAGCACAGATACGCAGTATTTT
TRBD1	TRBV19	TRBJ1-2	medium-sized	CASSSRDRGGYTF	TGTGCCAGTAGTTCCCGGGACAGGGGAGGCTACACCTTC
.	TRBV13	TRBJ2-5	.	CASSLDLRETQYF	TGTGCCAGCAGCTTAGATTTGCGAGAGACCCAGTACTTC
TRBD2	TRBV7-3	TRBJ2-5	.	CASSLGTSGEETQYF	TGTGCCAGCAGCCTCGGGACTAGCGGCGAGGAGACCCAGTACTTC
.	TRBV20-1	TRBJ1-2	once	CSARESGYTF	TGCAGTGCTAGGGAGTCGGGCTACACCTTC
TRBD1	TRBV7-3	TRBJ2-3	.	CASSRTGNTQYF	TGTGCCAGCAGCCGGACAGGGAATACGCAGTATTTT
.	TRBV5-4	TRBJ1-2	few	CASSIQGRGGYTF	TGTGCCAGCAGCATACAGGGAAGGGGCGGCTACACCTTC
.	TRBV5-1	TRBJ2-7	.	CASSLGLDPYEQYF	TGCGCCAGCAGCTTGGGATTAGACCCCTACGAGCAGTACTTC
.	TRBV7-8	TRBJ2-2	.	CASSRLAYTGELFF	TGTGCCAGCAGCCGGCTGGCGTACACCGGGGAGCTGTTTTTT
.	TRBV4-1	TRBJ1-6	.	CASSQTHGAEYSPLHF	TGCGCCAGCAGCCAGACCCATGGGGCCGAATATTCACCCCTCCACTTT
TRBD2	TRBV28	TRBJ2-3	once	CASRTSGRTDTQYF	TGTGCCAGCCGGACTAGCGGACGCACAGATACGCAGTATTTT
.	TRBV7-9	TRBJ1-1	.	CASELDMNTEAFF	TGTGCCAGCGAGCTGGACATGAACACTGAAGCTTTCTTT
.	TRBV14	TRBJ2-2	.	CASSQDWMPSTGELFF	TGTGCCAGCAGCCAAGATTGGATGCCGAGCACCGGGGAGCTGTTTTTT
.	TRBV9	TRBJ2-1	.	CASSVAGSKYWDFSIDNEQFF	TGTGCCAGCAGCGTAGCCGGTTCCAAGTACTGGGACTTCAGTATTGACAATGAGCAGTTCTTC
.	TRBV29-1	TRBJ2-2	.	CSVVPTPGELFF	TGCAGCGTTGTACCCACTCCCGGGGAGCTGTTTTTT
TRBD1	TRBV18	TRBJ2-7	.	CASSDLLSTGGMYYEQYF	TGTGCCAGCTCTGATCTTCTTTCGACAGGGGGGATGTACTACGAGCAGTACTTC
.	TRBV7-6	TRBJ2-7	.	CASSRSDVGGSYEQYF	TGTGCCAGCAGCCGGTCCGATGTCGGGGGCTCCTACGAGCAGTACTTC
TRBD1	TRBV10-3	TRBJ1-2	many	CANRQGAGTGYTF	TGTGCCAACCGACAGGGGGCAGGAACTGGCTACACCTTC
.	TRBV2	TRBJ2-7	.	CASRTLVYEQYF	TGTGCCAGCAGAACCCTAGTTTACGAGCAGTACTTC
TRBD1	TRBV18	TRBJ2-3	.	CASSRDRVELDTQYF	TGTGCCAGCTCACGGGACAGGGTAGAACTAGATACGCAGTATTTT
.	TRBV29-1	TRBJ1-1	.	CSVITAMNTEAFF	TGCAGCGTTATAACAGCCATGAACACTGAAGCTTTCTTT
TRBD2	TRBV7-2	TRBJ2-1	.	CASSSRVAGGYNEQFF	TGTGCCAGCAGCTCGCGGGTAGCGGGAGGGTACAATGAGCAGTTCTTC
TRBD2	TRBV5-1	TRBJ2-5	.	CASSLGPPGLAVGKETQYF	TGCGCCAGCAGCTTGGGGCCCCCGGGACTAGCCGTGGGGAAAGAGACCCAGTACTTC
TRBD1	TRBV30	TRBJ1-1	.	CAWSVGRGYAFF	TGTGCCTGGAGTGTAGGCAGGGGGTATGCTTTCTTT
.	TRBV11-1	TRBJ2-7	.	CASSEQGYEQYF	TGTGCCAGCAGCGAACAGGGCTACGAGCAGTACTTC
TRBD2	TRBV30	TRBJ2-7	.	CAWTSGLVYEQYF	TGTGCCTGGACTAGCGGGCTCGTCTACGAGCAGTACTTC
.	TRBV4-1	TRBJ2-1	.	CASSQDPGHSYNEQFF	TGCGCCAGCAGCCAAGATCCGGGACACTCCTACAATGAGCAGTTCTTC
TRBD1	TRBV19	TRBJ1-5	once	CASSRIQGASNQPQHF	TGTGCCAGTAGTAGAATACAGGGGGCAAGCAATCAGCCCCAGCATTTT
.	TRBV27	TRBJ2-7	.	CASSPTTRGFSYEQYF	TGTGCCAGCAGTCCCACCACAAGGGGATTCTCCTACGAGCAGTACTTC
TRBD1	TRBV19	TRBJ1-5	.	CASNPLPGQGGNGNQPQHF	TGTGCCAGTAACCCCCTCCCGGGACAGGGAGGTAATGGCAATCAGCCCCAGCATTTT
.	TRBV30	TRBJ2-1	once	CAWRGGGPEQFF	TGTGCCTGGAGAGGTGGGGGTCCTGAGCAGTTCTTC